This TCR beta chain was sequenced during a study of shared clonotypes between healthy human individuals. On the study more broadly: Every donor yielded three CD4 naive, three CD4 memory, two CD8 naive and one CD8 memory plate.

Overall study results and limits: Measured sharing among donors was expected to vary with sequencing depth.

With respect to this clone: Its specificity is unknown.

It was CD45RO-negative cells, positively selected for CCR7, that made up naive CD8 cells, with terminally differentiated effector memory CD45RA+ cells excluded. Clones were read by immunoSEQ multiplex PCR, and TCRdb kept only the in-frame ones, dropping some. Of nearly 2 million clones listed, approximately 94% are singletons. The TCR originated in a man younger than 35 in good health. Sequencing was done on a sample of naive CD8+ T cells sorted from blood.

CDR3 nucleotides: TGTGCCAGCAGTTTCTCGACTGGGTCCGGGGAGCTGTTTTTT. This translates into CASSFSTGSGELFF. V is TRBV5-4 and J is TRBJ2-2; D ambiguous. V lost 5 bases and J lost 6, with 14 bases in between. CDR1 is SGHNT, CDR2 YYREEE, per germline (reference sequence). This CDR3 has 14 amino acids.